This T cell receptor beta chain came from a study of high-grade serous ovarian cancer treatment subgroups. Notes on the study in general: Tumors within one patient showed repertoire similarity of 0.11 to 0.79. CDR1 and CDR2 were left unanalyzed; analyses focused on CDR3. These tumor repertoires lack spatial information from bulk sequencing. Higher neoantigen levels went with greater TCR clonal relatedness.

CDR1 MNHEY and CDR2 SVGAGI come from the germline V gene. V shed 0 bases and J shed 4 bases, with 10 bases lying between them. CDR3 size: 15 residues. In regard to this clone: What it binds is unknown.

Some clones are missing from TCRdb's copy, which holds only in-frame ones; the method was immunoSEQ multiplex PCR. The profile shows some 28,000 clones, about 86% of them singletons. Tumor tissue was taken before any definitive surgery or chemotherapy was given. What was sequenced was tumor tissue. The J gene is TRBJ2-1, the V gene TRBV6-5, with D possibly being TRBD1 or TRBD2 (5 bases each). This receptor was identified in a human donor with high-grade serous ovarian cancer. CDR3 amino acids: CASSYSGTGYNEQFF. The CDR3 coding sequence is TGTGCCAGCAGTTACTCGGGGACGGGATACAATGAGCAGTTCTTC.